The 20 T cell receptor beta chains presented below share a single source sample, sequenced in a study of T cell repertoires in cytomegalovirus infection. Using its own MiXCR run on the reads, TCRdb lists one record per CDR3 protein. The data contain roughly 250,000 distinct CDR3 sequences, 22% of them singletons. Sequenced sample: CD8+ T cells from PBMCs. Receptors were obtained from a human donor in good health (CMV status not recorded). Some clones in this sample may be carry-over from other donors' samples.

This clonotype has a handful of counts. The rearrangement uses TRBV6-6 and TRBJ2-1; 8 nucleotides line up with TRBD2. With 4 bases clipped from V and 0 bases from J, the junction kept 5 bases outside the gene matches. The CDR3 runs 16 residues. CDR1 and CDR2 from the germline V gene are MNHNY and SVGAGI (reference sequence). The CDR3 coding sequence is TGTGCCAGCAGTTCCCGGGAGGGGAGCTCCTACAATGAGCAGTTCTTC. Translation gives CASSSREGSSYNEQFF.

The chain couples TRBV11-2 to TRBJ1-4; 10 nucleotides match TRBD1. Germline V gives CDR1 SGHAT, CDR2 FQNNGV. Trimming cost V 5 bases and J 12 bases; bases outside gene matches: 9. The length of the CDR3 is 14 residues. For the CDR3, the DNA is TGTGCCAGCAGCGAATGGGGACAGGGGACGGAACTGTTTTTT. Its protein is CASSEWGQGTELFF.

This sequence joins TRBV7-6 and TRBJ1-1; the D gene is possibly TRBD1 (5 bases). Trimming shortened V by 1 base and J by 0 bases, and 18 bases separated the two germline ends. The length of the CDR3 is 18 residues. CDR1 and CDR2 from the germline V gene are SGHVS and FNYEAQ. The chain's CDR3 is CASSLVPLGQGMNTEAFF. CDR3 coding DNA: TGTGCCAGCAGCTTAGTCCCCCTAGGGCAGGGAATGAACACTGAAGCTTTCTTT.

This clonotype was found many times. This sequence joins TRBV23-1 and TRBJ2-2, with 10 bases that match TRBD1. TRBV23-1 is an open reading frame whose function is uncertain. V lost 0 bases and J lost 7; bases outside the gene matches: 5. The CDR3 extends over 16 amino acids. The DNA of the CDR3 is TGCGCCAGCAGTCAATCCGGGACAGGGGATAACGGGGAGCTGTTTTTT. It codes for CASSQSGTGDNGELFF.

The sample holds a few counts of this clonotype. The rearrangement uses TRBV7-6 and TRBJ1-4; D unresolved. The CDR3 contains 14 residues. Trimming pared 1 base from V and 7 bases from J, leaving 10 bases between. Per germline, CDR1 SGHVS and CDR2 FNYEAQ. The CDR3 is CASSLGLGGEKLFF. The CDR3 nucleotides read TGTGCCAGCAGCTTAGGGCTTGGAGGTGAAAAACTGTTTTTT.

The chain has TRBV7-9 and TRBJ2-7; unclear D gene. Germline CDR1 SEHNR, CDR2 FQNEAQ (reference sequence). This CDR3 comprises 13 residues. V gave up 2 bases and J gave up 1 base, with 6 bases separating them. The CDR3, as DNA: TGTGCCAGCAGCTTACCAGAATCCTACGAGCAGTACTTC. Protein sequence: CASSLPESYEQYF. Looking up the rest from reference TRBV7-9 and TRBJ2-7 gives the full variable domain: DTGVSQNPRHKITKRGQNVTFRCDPISEHNRLYWYRQTLGQGPEFLTYFQNEAQLEKSRLLSDRFSAERPKGSFSTLEIQRTEQGDSAMYLCASSLPESYEQYFGPGTRLTVT.

V is TRBV19 and J is TRBJ1-5; 7 nucleotides align to TRBD1. The V and J ends lost 3 bases and 3 bases, in that order; junction bases with no gene match: 2. The CDR3 totals 14 residues. Germline-derived CDR1 and CDR2 are LNHDA and SQIVND (reference sequence). This CDR3 reads CASSMGQNNQPQHF. The CDR3 DNA is TGTGCCAGTAGTATGGGACAGAACAATCAGCCCCAGCATTTT.

The V and J genes are TRBV15 and TRBJ2-3; D possibly matches TRBD1 or TRBD2 (7 bases each). Looked up from germline, CDR1 is LNHNV and CDR2 is YYDKDF (reference sequence). Trimming left V 8 bases short and J 3 bases short, with 15 bases between. CDR3 size: 14 residues. The CDR3, as DNA: TGTGCCACCGGGGGAGGGGGCGGTACAGATACGCAGTATTTT. This encodes CATGGGGGTDTQYF.

J is TRBJ2-3 and V is TRBV29-1; a weak D match, TRBD1 (5 bases). V was trimmed by 2 bases and J by 4 bases, leaving 10 bases between them. The CDR3 is 13 amino acids. Germline CDR1 is SQVTM and CDR2 is ANQGSEA. The CDR3 DNA follows: TGCAGCGTTGAACAGGGATTCGCAGATACGCAGTATTTT. Translating gives CSVEQGFADTQYF.

This clonotype has a count of ten or more. The rearrangement links TRBV28 to TRBJ2-3; D might be TRBD2 (6 bases). The CDR3 has 15 residues. Trimming removed 4 bases from V and 4 bases from J, with 15 bases in between. CDR1 and CDR2 from the germline V gene are MDHEN and SYDVKM. For the CDR3, the DNA is TGTGCCAGCAGTTCCCAGCGGGTGGTCCCAGATACGCAGTATTTT. It yields the protein CASSSQRVVPDTQYF.

The table lists this clonotype with a few counts. The V call is TRBV5-1, the J call TRBJ1-1; 8 nucleotides align to TRBD1. J gave up 3 bases and V 5 bases, and 9 bases lay outside the gene matches. In germline, CDR1 is SGHRS, CDR2 YFSETQ. This CDR3 has 15 amino acids. The CDR3 here is CASRETGEYDTEAFF. In nucleotides, the CDR3 is TGCGCCAGCAGGGAGACAGGGGAATACGACACTGAAGCTTTCTTT.

This clonotype appeared many times. The gene calls are TRBV27 and TRBJ2-1; 9 nucleotides line up with TRBD2. The CDR3 spans 16 residues. V lost 0 bases, J lost 6 bases, and 6 bases stayed unmatched. Germline CDR1 reads MNHEY; CDR2 reads SMNVEV (reference sequence). The CDR3 region is CASSLSMAGGRNEQFF. Written as DNA, the CDR3 is TGTGCCAGCAGTTTATCTATGGCGGGGGGGCGCAATGAGCAGTTCTTC.

The CDR3 is CASSQGSGTNLGDTQYF. The CDR3 coding sequence is TGTGCCAGCAGCCAAGGGAGCGGGACCAACCTGGGGGATACGCAGTATTTT. This chain joins TRBV4-2 and TRBJ2-3, with 7 bases fitting TRBD2. Germline V gene lookup returns CDR1 LGHNA and CDR2 YNFKEQ. The CDR3 runs 17 residues. With 1 base clipped from V and 6 bases from J, the junction kept 13 bases outside the gene matches.

This clonotype has just a few counts. The V gene is TRBV5-1, the J gene TRBJ1-2; D uncertain. CDR1 is SGHRS, CDR2 YFSETQ, per germline. The CDR3 has 13 amino acids. V was clipped by 0 bases and J by 8 bases, with 11 bases between them. CDR3 coding DNA: TGCGCCAGCAGCTTGGTCCCTTTGGAGGGCTACACCTTC. Amino acids: CASSLVPLEGYTF.

Ten or more counts support this clonotype. The chain joins TRBV10-3 to TRBJ1-2, with D possibly TRBD1 on 5 matching bases. Trimming shortened V by 7 bases and J by 3 bases, and 9 bases separated the two germline ends. Germline CDR1 ENHRY, CDR2 SYGVKD. The CDR3 totals 12 residues. The CDR3: CAINGGYYGYTF. CDR3 nucleotides: TGTGCCATCAATGGGGGGTACTATGGCTACACCTTC.

The table lists this clonotype with a few counts. The chain recombines TRBV28 with TRBJ2-5; TRBD1 matches 8 bases. Germline CDR1 reads MDHEN; CDR2 reads SYDVKM. J lost 5 bases, V lost 2 bases, and 7 bases had no gene match. The CDR3 sequence is 15 residues long. The CDR3 region has the DNA TGTGCCAGCAGTTTAGCCGACAGGGGATTGGAGACCCAGTACTTC. Its protein is CASSLADRGLETQYF.

This chain uses TRBV28 with TRBJ2-7; D is perhaps TRBD1 (7 bases). Trimming took 9 bases from V and 0 from J, leaving 15 bases between them. The CDR3 loop spans 14 amino acids. Germline CDR1 and CDR2: MDHEN and SYDVKM. This CDR3 is CASSGQDPSYEQYF. In DNA form, the CDR3 reads TGTGCCAGTAGCGGACAGGACCCCTCCTACGAGCAGTACTTC.

There are many counts of this clonotype. The chain combines TRBV4-1 with TRBJ2-7, with D maybe TRBD2 (5 bases). V was shortened by 0 bases and J by 2 bases, with 11 bases between the two germline ends. The length of the CDR3 is 15 residues. Per the germline V gene, CDR1 is MGHRA and CDR2 is YSYEKL. CDR3 coding DNA: TGCGCCAGCAGCCAAGATCAAGAGGGTGCCTACGAGCAGTACTTC. Translating it yields CASSQDQEGAYEQYF.

In regard to this clonotype: This sequence may be a read error, since a much larger clone differs from it by one base. No conserved phenylalanine or tryptophan ends this CDR3, so it is likely a read error. The chain carries TRBV7-6 and TRBJ1-1; tentatively, D is TRBD1 (5 bases). Germline assignment: CDR1 SGHVS and CDR2 FNYEAQ. The CDR3 covers 13 residues. V was shortened by 3 bases and J by 1 base, with 6 bases between the two germline ends. CDR3 DNA sequence: TGTGCCAGCAGCTTTGGGGCGAACACTGAAGCTTTCATT. Protein sequence: CASSFGANTEAFI.

This clonotype was seen many times. The chain joins TRBV6-5 to TRBJ2-7; D unclear. Germline CDR1 is MNHEY and CDR2 is SVGAGI. This CDR3 spans 13 amino acids. The ends were cut back, 0 bases at V and 1 base at J, with 4 bases in the middle. CDR3 amino acids: CASSYSQSYEQYF. Written as DNA, the CDR3 is TGTGCCAGCAGTTACTCCCAGTCCTACGAGCAGTACTTC.